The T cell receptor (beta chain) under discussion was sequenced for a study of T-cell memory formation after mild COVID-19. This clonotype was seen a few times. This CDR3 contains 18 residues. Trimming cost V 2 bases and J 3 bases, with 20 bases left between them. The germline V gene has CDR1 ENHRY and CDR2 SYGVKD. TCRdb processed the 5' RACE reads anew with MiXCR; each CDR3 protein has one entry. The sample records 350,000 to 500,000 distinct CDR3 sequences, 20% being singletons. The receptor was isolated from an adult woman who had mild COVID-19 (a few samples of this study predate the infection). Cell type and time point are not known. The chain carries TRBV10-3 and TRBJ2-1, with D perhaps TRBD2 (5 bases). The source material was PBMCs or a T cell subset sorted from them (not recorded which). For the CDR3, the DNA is TGTGCCATCAGTGAGATTTCTAGCACCACAGAATTCTACAATGAGCAGTTCTTC. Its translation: CAISEISSTTEFYNEQFF.